Following are 8 T cell receptor beta chains from one sample sequenced in a study of metastatic and nonmetastatic thyroid tumors (dated by TCRdb to the early 2020s). None of the patients had been given any treatment before thyroid surgery. The library was obtained by PCR. Sequenced on an Illumina HiSeq 4000. The public sequencing data were trimmed at Q25 with fastp and processed into clonotypes with MiXCR by TCRdb, which kept only in-frame beta chains. Within this sample are tens of thousands of clones, with roughly 22% of them counted one time only. The ten biggest clones cover roughly 4% of the sample. Sequencing was done on a sample of blood. The receptor source for this set is a female donor with papillary thyroid cancer or a benign thyroid nodule (not recorded which). Some clones in this sample may be carry-over from other donors' samples.

This clone has only a few counts. A much larger clone is a single base away; this may be a read error. Other DNA sequences within the sample encode an identical CDR3. CDR3 sequence reads: CASRRAISSNQPQHF. DNA of the CDR3: TGTGCCAGCAGAAGAGCGATCTCTAGCAATCAGCCCCAGCATTTT. V usage is TRBV19 and J usage is TRBJ1-5, with D unresolved. The CDR3 is 15 amino acids. V shed 9 bases and J shed 0 bases, with 15 bases lying between them. The V gene's germline CDR1 is LNHDA and CDR2 SQIVND (reference sequence).

This clone was observed at least ten times. The V call is TRBV20-1, the J call TRBJ2-3, with 12 positions matching TRBD2. J was trimmed by 4 bases and V by 4 bases; bases with no gene match: 12. There are 17 residues in the CDR3. Germline V gives CDR1 DFQATT, CDR2 SNEGSKA (reference sequence). CDR3 nucleotide sequence: TGCAGTGCTATTCCTAGCGGGAGGGCTGGGTGGTCAGATACGCAGTATTTT. This encodes CSAIPSGRAGWSDTQYF.

Concerning this clone itself: Sequence at one end of the junction differs from germline and may be a read error. This sequence joins TRBV18 and TRBJ2-1; TRBD2 agrees at 10 bases. Germline V gives CDR1 KGHSH, CDR2 LQKENI. The CDR3 is 15 residues long. The CDR3 loop is CSSSPNVAGGAEQFF. Written as DNA, the CDR3 is TGTTCCAGCTCACCAAATGTAGCGGGAGGTGCTGAGCAGTTCTTC. Complete variable domain (other parts from reference TRBV18 and TRBJ2-1): NAGVMQNPRHLVRRRGQEARLRCSPMKGHSHVYWYRQLPEEGLKFMVYLQKENIIDESGMPKERFSAEFPKEGPSILRIQQVVRGDSAAYFCSSSPNVAGGAEQFFGPGTRLTVL.

To note about this clone: An end of the junction does not agree with germline; a read error may underlie this. J is TRBJ2-1 and V is TRBV11-2; D uncertain. Germline-derived CDR1 and CDR2 are SGHAT and FQNNGV. The CDR3 length is 16 residues. CDR3 region: CDSSLWARVSYNEQFF. The CDR3 DNA reads as TGTGACAGCAGCTTATGGGCTCGCGTTTCCTACAATGAGCAGTTCTTC.

This clone was seen many times. V usage is TRBV18 and J usage is TRBJ1-1, with a tentative D call TRBD1 (5 bases). The germline V gene has CDR1 KGHSH and CDR2 LQKENI. There are 14 residues in the CDR3. V was trimmed by 8 bases and J by 3 bases, leaving 16 bases between them. The CDR3 here is CASTSLGRDTEAFF. The CDR3 DNA follows: TGTGCCAGCACTTCATTAGGCAGGGACACTGAAGCTTTCTTT.

Turning to this clone: Being one base from a much bigger clone, this may be a read error. In DNA form, the CDR3 reads TGTGCCAGCAGCTTGGTTGAGGTAATTAGCAATCAGCCCCAGCATTTT. It is translated as CASSLVEVISNQPQHF. The chain recombines TRBV5-5 with TRBJ1-5; D is ambiguous. The ends were cut back, 0 bases at V and 0 bases at J, with 10 bases in the middle. Germline values: CDR1 SGHKS, CDR2 YYEKEE (reference sequence). This CDR3 is built from 16 residues.

The V call is TRBV4-1, the J call TRBJ2-7; the D is unclear. Germline values: CDR1 MGHRA, CDR2 YSYEKL. V was clipped by 3 bases and J by 1 base, with 16 bases between them. The CDR3 has 16 amino acids. Here the CDR3 DNA reads TGCGCCAGCAGCCAGTCCAGTGTTAGTGTGTCCTACGAGCAGTACTTC. It is translated as CASSQSSVSVSYEQYF.

As to this clone: The junction and the germline gene differ at one end; a read error may be behind it. The chain employs TRBV28 and TRBJ1-1, with D perhaps matching TRBD1 (6 bases). Germline V gives CDR1 MDHEN, CDR2 SYDVKM. CDR3 length equals 14 residues. CDR3 bases: TGTGCCAGCAGTTTGTCAGGGGTGGACACTGAAGCTTACTTT. Amino acid sequence: CASSLSGVDTEAYF.